This TCR beta chain was sequenced in a study of cytomegalovirus exposure and HLA in healthy donors. Researchers ran the PCR with 60 Vbeta and 13 Jbeta primers. Clones were read by immunoSEQ multiplex PCR, and TCRdb kept only the in-frame ones, dropping some. Among approximately 190,000 clones listed, more than 65% were seen once. Notes on the study in general: Among TCR sequences, most were rare, though some public TCRs appeared in many donors.

Germline CDR1 reads SGDLS; CDR2 reads YYNGEE. The CDR3 totals 13 residues. V lost 0 bases and J 1 base, leaving 4 bases between the germline ends. Donors consisted of healthy bone marrow donors. Turning to this clone: The antigen is undetermined.

This rearrangement joins TRBV9 to TRBJ1-1, with D uncertain. The source material was PBMCs. The TCR was taken from a man aged 45-65 years in good health and CMV-seronegative. DNA of the CDR3: TGTGCCAGCAGCGTAGTACAGAACACTGAAGCTTTCTTT. Its translation is CASSVVQNTEAFF.